Below, 7 T cell receptor beta chains from the same sample are listed, as sequenced in a study of blood T cell repertoires in COVID-19 (dated by TCRdb to 2018 to 2020). The library came from the immunoSEQ multiplex PCR assay. TCRdb re-hosts the immuneACCESS table, in-frame sequences only. Its copies lack some clones; in the studies checked, an unresolved V gene accounts for under half of them, and the cause for the rest is not known. This sample has 150,000 or so clones in its table, and over 75% of those were observed once. Clones ranked in the top ten supply around 15% of the sample. The sequenced sample consisted of peripheral blood. The receptors shown here come from a man between 18 and 35 years old with COVID-19, enrolled during active disease.

The chain employs TRBV28 and TRBJ2-1; the D gene is possibly TRBD1 (6 bases). The CDR3 consists of 14 residues. Trimming removed 1 base from V and 7 bases from J, with 11 bases in between. From germline, CDR1 is MDHEN and CDR2 SYDVKM. The CDR3 DNA is TGTGCCAGCAGTTTATATCCAGGGGAGAATGAGCAGTTCTTC. Protein product: CASSLYPGENEQFF.

The V call is TRBV27, the J call TRBJ2-1; D is uncertain. This CDR3 contains 11 residues. V lost 6 bases and J lost 4, with 4 bases in between. The germline V gene encodes CDR1 MNHEY and CDR2 SMNVEV (reference sequence). CDR3 sequence (DNA): TGTGCCAGCAGCCGGTACAATGAGCAGTTCTTC. It yields the protein CASSRYNEQFF.

The chain is built from TRBV27 and TRBJ1-1; D might be TRBD1 (5 bases). V was trimmed by 0 bases and J by 5 bases, leaving 10 bases between them. The CDR3 is made up of 14 amino acids. CDR1 is MNHEY and CDR2 is SMNVEV in the germline V gene (reference sequence). The CDR3 spells CASSLSMGGTEAFF. CDR3 bases: TGTGCCAGCAGTTTATCTATGGGGGGGACTGAAGCTTTCTTT.

The rearrangement links TRBV25-1 to TRBJ1-1; weak D call: TRBD1 (6 bases). This CDR3 is 17 amino acids long. Trimming cost V 3 bases and J 0 bases, with 17 bases left between them. From germline, CDR1 is MGHDK and CDR2 SYGVNS. The CDR3 nucleotides are TGTGCCAGCAGTGACCTCTCGGGGCAGGGGATGAACACTGAAGCTTTCTTT. Translation gives CASSDLSGQGMNTEAFF.

This rearrangement joins TRBV4-3 to TRBJ2-1; 8 bases line up with TRBD1. Losses at the gene ends were 4 bases for V and 5 bases for J; bases not matched to a gene: 13. This CDR3 region has 17 residues. The germline CDR1 and CDR2 sequences are LGHNA and YSLEER. CDR3 in DNA: TGCGCCAGCAGCCTCAAACCCCCCAGGACAGGGCACAATGAGCAGTTCTTC. This encodes CASSLKPPRTGHNEQFF.

The V call is TRBV5-4, the J call TRBJ2-5; 11 bases line up with TRBD2. Germline CDR1 and CDR2: SGHNT and YYREEE (reference sequence). This CDR3 contains 17 residues. V was clipped by 0 bases and J by 0 bases; unmatched bases: 4. CDR3 nucleotide sequence: TGTGCCAGCAGCTTGGGACTAGCGGGATCGTACCAAGAGACCCAGTACTTC. Amino acids: CASSLGLAGSYQETQYF. Supplemented by reference TRBV5-4 and TRBJ2-5, the full variable domain reads ETGVTQSPTHLIKTRGQQVTLRCSSQSGHNTVSWYQQALGQGPQFIFQYYREEENGRGNFPPRFSGLQFPNYSSELNVNALELDDSALYLCASSLGLAGSYQETQYFGPGTRLLVL.

This rearrangement joins TRBV2 to TRBJ1-5, with D uncertain. Germline-derived CDR1 and CDR2 are SNHLY and FYNNEI. V lost 2 bases and J 3 bases, leaving 8 bases between the germline ends. The CDR3 runs to 14 residues. The chain's CDR3 is CASSESGINQPQHF. CDR3 coding DNA: TGTGCCAGCAGTGAATCTGGCATCAATCAGCCCCAGCATTTT.